The clone carrying this T cell receptor beta chain was counted at least ten times. The antigen is undetermined. The CDR3 consists of 12 residues. With 5 bases removed from V and 5 bases from J, the gap between germline ends came to 7 bases. Germline-derived CDR1 and CDR2 are KGHSH and LQKENI. One entry per CDR3 protein results from TCRdb running MiXCR on the 5' RACE reads. The sample comprises approximately 210,000 distinct CDR3 sequences, 15% of which are singletons, and 40% to 45% rests with the top ten. The sample is drawn from a study of identical twins. Points from the study as a whole: Beta clonotypes that were abundant in cord blood contained fewer insertions, a pattern absent from memory repertoires.

Everyone who donated was a healthy Caucasian. This same sample was also part of a study on T cells expressing NK-cell markers. This second report adds: In sorted CD3+CD56+NKG2C+, CD3+CD56+NKG2C- and CD3+CD56-NKG2C+ T cells, TCR beta repertoires were obtained. Several donors' CD3+CD56-NKG2C+ cells were dominated by the same clonotypes.

This TCR came from a woman younger than 35 in good health. Sequenced input: CD8+ T cells sorted from blood. J is TRBJ1-5 and V is TRBV18; D is undetermined. The CDR3 DNA reads TGTGCCAGCTCAACGGAGGATCAGCCCCAGCATTTT. This gives the protein CASSTEDQPQHF.